These T cell receptor beta chains were read from a single sample in a study of CD8 T cells in ankylosing spondylitis. In TCRdb, the 5' RACE reads were re-called with MiXCR into one record per CDR3 protein. The sample has 400,000 to 450,000 distinct CDR3 sequences; over 15% are singletons. Sequencing was carried out using blood, either unsorted or a sorted T cell fraction (not recorded which). Receptors were obtained from a male donor with ankylosing spondylitis. CDR3s include the opening cysteine and the closing phenylalanine or tryptophan. The D gene is left open where the match is weak. Where a row states a size, it is once, few, many or the class of an expanded clone; other rows omit it.

>-|TRBJ2-1|-|TRBV5-1|17
TGCGCCAGCGCCACCGGCTCTTTAGGGGGGGGTTCCAATGAGCAGTTCTTC
CASATGSLGGGSNEQFF
>TRBD2|TRBJ2-7|-|TRBV4-1|14
TGCGCCAGCAGCCAAGAGGGAGGGATCCACGAGCAGTACTTC
CASSQEGGIHEQYF
>-|TRBJ2-7|-|TRBV20-1|15
TGCAGTGCTAGTCCTAGGGCGCTTGGGATGGACGAGCAGTACTTC
CSASPRALGMDEQYF
>-|TRBJ1-2|-|TRBV20-1|12
TGCAGTGCTATAAGGGTCCAACCAGGCTACACCTTC
CSAIRVQPGYTF
>-|TRBJ2-3|-|TRBV6-2/TRBV6-3|13
TGTGCCAGCATAAGGGACAGCACAGATACGCAGTATTTT
CASIRDSTDTQYF
>TRBD1|TRBJ1-2|-|TRBV5-6|16
TGTGCCAGCATCCTGAGGGGGACAGGGTGGAGTGATGGCTACACCTTC
CASILRGTGWSDGYTF
>-|TRBJ1-1|-|TRBV3-1|17
TGTGCCAGCAGCCAGTGGGGGCCAGGGAGAGTCGGCACTGAAGCTTTCTTT
CASSQWGPGRVGTEAFF
>-|TRBJ2-2|many|TRBV10-3|15
TGTGCCATCAGTGCCGTGACACCGAACACCGGGGAGCTGTTTTTT
CAISAVTPNTGELFF
>TRBD1|TRBJ1-1|-|TRBV18|17
TGTGCCAGCTCCCTCAGGGGGTCAGGAACCATGAACACTGAAGCTTTCTTT
CASSLRGSGTMNTEAFF
>-|TRBJ2-7|-|TRBV7-6|13
TGTGCCAGCAGCCGCGCCTATGGGTACGAGCAGTACTTC
CASSRAYGYEQYF
>-|TRBJ1-6|-|TRBV2|14
TGTGCCAGCAGTGTGGACATTTCGGATTCACCCCTCCACTTT
CASSVDISDSPLHF
>-|TRBJ1-2|once|TRBV2|12
TGTGCCGACAGAGAAAGGCCGGGCGGCTACACCTTC
CADRERPGGYTF
>-|TRBJ2-3|-|TRBV20-1|16
TGCAGTGCTAGAAGCCGCGGGACAACTAGCACAGATACGCAGTATTTT
CSARSRGTTSTDTQYF
>-|TRBJ1-6|-|TRBV10-3|15
TGTGCCATCAGTGAGTGGTCTAAAGGGGGGTCACCCCTCCACTTT
CAISEWSKGGSPLHF
>-|TRBJ2-7|-|TRBV20-1|14
TGCAGTGCTAGAGGCCGGAGGAACTCCTACGAGCAGTACTTC
CSARGRRNSYEQYF
>-|TRBJ1-2|few|TRBV20-1|13
TGCAGTGCCCTGGACGGGACCGACTATGGCTACACCTTC
CSALDGTDYGYTF
>-|TRBJ1-2|-|TRBV28|15
TGTGCCAGCAGTTTTTACGGGGGATATGGCTATGGCTACACCTTC
CASSFYGGYGYGYTF
>-|TRBJ1-2|-|TRBV10-3|13
TGTGCCATCAGTGGGTTCAGGGAGGATGGCTACACCTTC
CAISGFREDGYTF